The entry below describes one TCR beta chain. Antigen specificity is unknown. The CDR3 contains 13 residues. CDR1 and CDR2 (germline): SEHNR, FQNEAQ (reference sequence). UMIs accompanied the 5'RACE template switching by which TCR beta cDNA was made. TCRdb reprocessed the 5' RACE reads; each CDR3 protein has one entry and no DNA is given. The sample has roughly 160,000 distinct CDR3 sequences. This entry comes from a study of T cells expressing NK-cell markers. Across the study: According to the study, TCR beta repertoires originated from sorted CD3+CD56+NKG2C+, CD3+CD56+NKG2C- and CD3+CD56-NKG2C+ T cells. Whole-study results and caveats: Where a handful of donors were concerned, these clonotypes also led the CD3+CD56-NKG2C+ fraction. Of CD8+ T cells, about 1.0-8% belonged to dominant NKG2C+ clonotypes in more than five donors.

The sample consisted of blood T cells: a sorted CD56 or NKG2C T cell subset, CD4+ or CD8+ T cells, or bulk PBMC T cells (not recorded which). The sequence was collected from a woman between 18 and 70 years old in good health. The chain is built from TRBV7-9 and TRBJ2-7. The CDR3 is CASSLAADLEQYF.